The sequence of this T cell receptor (beta chain) was determined in a study of OX40 agonist ivuxolimab in advanced cancers. As for the study more broadly: Ivuxolimab was an agonistic, fully human IgG2 monoclonal antibody directed against OX40 (CD134), a costimulatory receptor. Three dose-escalation patients achieved partial responses, one with hepatocellular carcinoma and two with cutaneous melanoma. The paper reports the monotherapy dose-escalation portion (N of about 47 patients) of the phase I ivuxolimab trial. Intravenous ivuxolimab was administered to patients every 2 weeks at six dose levels: 0.01, 0.1, 0.3, 1.5, 3 and 10 mg/kg. Among the approximately 50 dose-escalation patients, around 19 had hepatocellular carcinoma, 15 or so melanoma, 9 renal cell carcinoma and 9 head and neck cancer. Prior anti-PD-1, anti-PD-L1 or anti-CTLA-4 therapy was permitted, and checkpoint inhibitors had been received by less than 45% of dose-escalation patients. The point of sequencing TCRbeta in the periphery was to test whether ivuxolimab changed TCR sequence diversity and drove clonal T-cell expansion. In the dose-escalation cohort, 70% to 85% of patients were male, and the mean age was roughly 60 years with a range of roughly 20 to 80. Paper-wide results and their limitations: Low levels of normalized T-cell clonal expansion were also seen in some nonresponding patients. In partial responders in the 0.1-3.0 mg/kg groups, normalized peripheral clonal expansion was found to be among the lowest, especially among CD8+ T cells. The antigen specificity of the peripheral T cells that underwent clonal expansion was not determined. At doses of 0.1 to 3.0 mg/kg, clonal expansion of both CD4+ and CD8+ T cells in blood was seen between baseline and week 6. On average, CD8+ T cells showed more expanded clones than CD4+ T cells after ivuxolimab.

Comments on this clone: Its specific antigen is unknown. No clone much larger than this one lies a single base away; base qualities are absent.

The trial excluded patients who had a history of autoimmune disease or were on systemic immunosuppression. Peripheral blood for TCR sequencing was collected from all dose cohorts at baseline, on cycle 4 day 1, and on cycle 7 day 1. The samples were taken from a phase I, first-in-human, multicenter, open-label dose-escalation trial of ivuxolimab. Adults with locally advanced or metastatic melanoma, renal cell carcinoma, hepatocellular carcinoma or head and neck squamous cell carcinoma were enrolled in the trial. Before TCR sequencing, CD4+ and CD8+ T cells were separately sorted from peripheral blood. Genomic DNA was isolated from the sorted cells so that the TCRbeta CDR3 region could be sequenced. TCRbeta CDR3 regions were sequenced using the immunoSEQ Assay. TCRdb took this table from immuneACCESS and kept in-frame rearrangements with V and J called. Such tables lack part of the clones; where checked against another copy, unresolved V genes explain under half of the gap, and the rest is unexplained. The sample has under 50,000 clones on record, around 87% of them singletons. The top ten constitute over 0.35% of the sample.

The CDR3 numbers 11 residues from cysteine through phenylalanine. Only the CDR3 region is kept as DNA, spanning 33 bases read in frame from base 1. The germline V gene (reference sequence) specifies DFQATT as CDR1 and SNEGSKA as CDR2. Trimming at the junction amounts to 3 bases on V and 3 bases on J, and the germline ends lie 3 bases apart. The chain employs TRBV20-1 and TRBJ2-1; there is no confident call for the D gene. Source: CD4+ or CD8+ T cells sorted from blood, taken in a trial of the OX40 agonist ivuxolimab. This receptor was taken from an adult with an advanced solid tumor such as melanoma, head and neck, liver or kidney cancer. The bases read TGCAGTGCTAGGGTCTACAATGAGCAGTTCTTC. Its coded protein is CSARVYNEQFF.